Sequencing of this T cell receptor (beta chain) was carried out in a study of T cell changes during pregnancy in multiple sclerosis. Sequencing used immunoSEQ multiplex PCR; TCRdb keeps in-frame clones, though not all of them. The sample records approximately 63,000 clones, around 92% being singletons. This TCR was sampled from a female donor in good health, enrolled as a control in a pregnancy study. Here the sequenced sample was peripheral blood, taken after pregnancy.

The CDR3 DNA follows: TGTGCCAGCAGTTTGAGGAGACAGGGGGGCGAAGCTTTCTTT. It translates to CASSLRRQGGEAFF. This chain connects TRBV27 to TRBJ1-1, with 9 bases fitting TRBD1. Germline V gene sequence: CDR1 MNHEY, CDR2 SMNVEV (reference sequence). This CDR3 comprises 14 residues. Losses at the gene ends were 3 bases for V and 8 bases for J; bases not matched to a gene: 7.